The 27 T cell receptor beta chains listed next were all sequenced from one sample in a study of shared clonotypes between healthy human individuals. Generated by immunoSEQ multiplex PCR, the TCRdb table keeps only in-frame clones and is missing some. The table lists over a million clones, 96% of them singletons, with approximately 1% in the top ten. Material: naive CD4+ T cells sorted from blood. Subset: CD45RA+ positively selected. These receptors were taken from a man between 25 and 39 years old in good health.

CDR3 DNA sequence: TGTGCCAGCAGTCCGACGACAGGGTACCGCAATCAGCCCCAGCATTTT. Its translation is CASSPTTGYRNQPQHF. This chain joins TRBV28 and TRBJ1-5; TRBD1 matches at 7 bases. This CDR3 contains 16 residues. Germline V lookup: CDR1 MDHEN, CDR2 SYDVKM. With V trimmed by 5 bases and J by 2 bases, 9 bases remained unmatched. The full variable domain, with the rest looked up from reference TRBV28 and TRBJ1-5, is DVKVTQSSRYLVKRTGEKVFLECVQDMDHENMFWYRQDPGLGLRLIYFSYDVKMKEKGDIPEGYSVSREKKERFSLILESASTNQTSMYLCASSPTTGYRNQPQHFGDGTRLSIL.

The chain is built from TRBV11-2 and TRBJ2-5, with 8 positions matching TRBD2. This CDR3 has 18 amino acids. In germline, CDR1 is SGHAT, CDR2 FQNNGV. V was clipped by 5 bases and J by 0 bases; unmatched bases: 14. The CDR3 is CASSELVLAGRNQETQYF. As DNA, the CDR3 is TGTGCCAGCAGCGAACTTGTTTTAGCGGGAAGGAACCAAGAGACCCAGTACTTC.

The chain combines TRBV11-3 with TRBJ2-3, with TRBD2 identical over 10 bases. The CDR3 has 14 amino acids. The trim removed 5 bases at V and 7 bases at J, leaving 6 bases unmatched. From germline, CDR1 is SGHNT and CDR2 YENEEA. In DNA form, the CDR3 reads TGTGCCAGCAGCCCAGCGGGAGGGCCGAATACGCAGTATTTT. Residues: CASSPAGGPNTQYF.

The V and J genes are TRBV11-3 and TRBJ2-3; unclear D gene. Trimming pared 2 bases from V and 4 bases from J, leaving 10 bases between. CDR1 and CDR2 from the germline V gene are SGHNT and YENEEA. This CDR3 region has 14 residues. The DNA of the CDR3 is TGTGCCAGCAGCTTAATGAGTCCTCCAGATACGCAGTATTTT. Translation gives CASSLMSPPDTQYF.

The chain employs TRBV2 and TRBJ2-5; D uncertain. There are 11 residues in the CDR3. The germline V and J ends were trimmed by 10 bases and 5 bases, with 11 bases remaining between them. Per germline, CDR1 SNHLY and CDR2 FYNNEI. The CDR3 DNA reads TGTGCCACCCGTCCCGGGGAGACCCAGTACTTC. The encoded protein is CATRPGETQYF.

The CDR3 sequence: CASSFSQGDRIYEQYF. In DNA, the CDR3 is TGTGCCAGCAGTTTTTCTCAGGGAGACCGTATCTACGAGCAGTACTTC. The chain couples TRBV28 to TRBJ2-7; D tentatively reads TRBD1 or TRBD2 (5 bases each). V was pared by 3 bases and J by 3 bases, with 18 bases between. The CDR3 covers 16 residues. Germline V gene data show CDR1 as MDHEN and CDR2 as SYDVKM.

The chain employs TRBV5-6 and TRBJ1-5; possible D gene TRBD1, 5 bases. The ends were cut back, 5 bases at V and 5 bases at J, with 17 bases in the middle. In germline, CDR1 is SGHDT, CDR2 YYEEEE. This CDR3 is 15 amino acids long. The CDR3 region has the DNA TGTGCCAGCAGTATCCGGGACGGCCGATATCAGCCCCAGCATTTT. It specifies CASSIRDGRYQPQHF.

In its sample, this clone was seen a few times. This chain uses TRBV18 with TRBJ1-1; D call uncertain. This CDR3 is 15 amino acids long. Germline V gene data show CDR1 as KGHSH and CDR2 as LQKENI. Trimming removed 3 bases from V and 1 base from J, with 12 bases in between. CDR3 region: CASSPPGRQNTEAFF. Here the CDR3 DNA reads TGTGCCAGCTCACCGCCCGGACGGCAGAACACTGAAGCTTTCTTT.

The chain couples TRBV9 to TRBJ2-7; no definite D call. The CDR3 is 13 amino acids. Deletions cut 0 bases from V and 4 bases from J, with 8 bases between. Germline CDR1 is SGDLS and CDR2 is YYNGEE. CDR3 DNA sequence: TGTGCCAGCAGCGTAGGAATGAATTACGAGCAGTACTTC. As protein: CASSVGMNYEQYF.

The chain carries TRBV19 and TRBJ2-1; D may match TRBD1 or TRBD2 (6 bases each). Germline V lookup: CDR1 LNHDA, CDR2 SQIVND (reference sequence). The CDR3 covers 19 residues. The V and J ends lost 0 bases and 1 base respectively, with 19 bases between them. The CDR3: CASSIDRVGGSGSYNEQFF. The CDR3 bases are TGTGCCAGTAGTATAGATCGCGTAGGGGGGAGCGGGTCCTACAATGAGCAGTTCTTC.

The chain couples TRBV10-3 to TRBJ2-2; TRBD1 aligns across 7 bases. The CDR3 is 13 residues long. Germline values: CDR1 ENHRY, CDR2 SYGVKD. Trimming took 8 bases from V and 5 from J; bases not matched to a gene: 5. The DNA of the CDR3 is TGTGCCATCGGCGAACAGGGGACCGGGGAGCTGTTTTTT. This translates into CAIGEQGTGELFF.

About this clone itself: The same CDR3 can be traced to other DNA sequences in this sample. The chain joins TRBV5-1 to TRBJ1-1; D may be TRBD1 (5 bases). Germline V lookup: CDR1 SGHRS, CDR2 YFSETQ. The CDR3 sequence is 14 residues long. Trimming removed 2 bases at V and 1 base at J, with 9 bases between. CDR3 amino acids: CASSFSRGNTEAFF. The CDR3 DNA sequence: TGCGCCAGCAGCTTTTCAAGGGGGAACACTGAAGCTTTCTTT.

On this clone itself: Within the sample, other DNA sequences also encode this same CDR3. The rearrangement uses TRBV6-1 and TRBJ2-7; 7 nucleotides match TRBD2. This CDR3 comprises 14 residues. Germline values: CDR1 MNHNS, CDR2 SASEGT. Unmatched junction bases numbered 4, after V lost 2 bases and J lost 3 bases. CDR3 region: CASSELGGSYEQYF. CDR3 nucleotides: TGTGCCAGCAGTGAATTGGGAGGGAGCTACGAGCAGTACTTC.

The chain is built from TRBV5-8 and TRBJ2-1; D is uncertain. Trimming stripped 4 bases from V and 8 bases from J, with 13 bases between. The CDR3 covers 13 residues. Per germline, CDR1 SGHTS and CDR2 YDEGEE. CDR3: CASSAKLPDEQFF. In nucleotides, the CDR3 is TGTGCCAGCAGCGCTAAGCTCCCCGATGAGCAGTTCTTC.

The chain employs TRBV29-1 and TRBJ2-1; D is possibly TRBD1 or TRBD2 (5 bases each). V was cut by 4 bases and J by 12 bases, with 10 bases left in between. In germline, CDR1 is SQVTM, CDR2 ANQGSEA. The CDR3 is 10 residues long. DNA of the CDR3: TGCAGCGTTGTCGGGACCGGGCAGTTCTTC. It specifies CSVVGTGQFF.

The J gene is TRBJ2-3, the V gene TRBV10-2; a possible D gene is TRBD2 (5 bases). The CDR3 covers 13 residues. V was pared by 7 bases and J by 1 base, with 9 bases between. Looked up from germline, CDR1 is WSHSY and CDR2 is SAAADI. The CDR3 reads CASTPRGTDTQYF. CDR3 nucleotide sequence: TGCGCCAGCACCCCGAGGGGCACAGATACGCAGTATTTT.

The gene calls are TRBV30 and TRBJ1-1, with 7 bases lining up with TRBD1. The junction had 9 bases not matched to a gene; V was cut back by 1 base and J by 7 bases. The CDR3 length is 14 residues. From germline, CDR1 is GTSNPN and CDR2 SVGIG (reference sequence). CDR3 DNA: TGTGCCTGGAGTGCGCTAACAGGGGAAGGTGAAGCTTTCTTT. Protein sequence: CAWSALTGEGEAFF.

J is TRBJ2-3 and V is TRBV4-3; D gene uncertain. The CDR3 runs 13 residues. CDR1 and CDR2 from the germline V gene are LGHNA and YSLEER. The V and J ends lost 3 bases and 0 bases respectively, with 4 bases between them. CDR3 sequence (DNA): TGCGCCAGCAGCCATGGAAGCACAGATACGCAGTATTTT. This codes for CASSHGSTDTQYF.

The chain uses TRBV11-2 and TRBJ2-1; no clear D gene. The CDR3 has 14 residues. Trimming removed 6 bases from V and 7 bases from J, with 16 bases in between. Germline CDR1 reads SGHAT; CDR2 reads FQNNGV. Here the CDR3 DNA reads TGTGCCAGCAGGTTTTCAAATGCCCTAAATGAGCAGTTCTTC. Protein: CASRFSNALNEQFF.

This clone has only one observation. The J gene is TRBJ2-3, the V gene TRBV28; no clear D. CDR3 length equals 13 residues. V was clipped by 10 bases and J by 1 base, with 12 bases between them. Germline V gene sequence: CDR1 MDHEN, CDR2 SYDVKM. The CDR3 loop reads CANARRGTDTQYF. The CDR3 DNA is TGTGCCAACGCCCGACGGGGCACAGATACGCAGTATTTT.

The V and J genes are TRBV5-4 and TRBJ1-5; perhaps TRBD1 as D (6 bases). The V end was cut by 4 bases, the J end by 6 bases, with 14 bases between. The germline CDR1 and CDR2 sequences are SGHNT and YYREEE (reference sequence). This CDR3 comprises 14 residues. DNA for the CDR3: TGTGCCAGCAGCCTACAGGGTAGGGGTCAGCCCCAGCATTTT. Protein sequence: CASSLQGRGQPQHF.

As concerns this clone: The sample carries other DNA sequences with the same CDR3. V and J are TRBV7-2 and TRBJ1-5, with D hard to call. The CDR3 spans 13 residues. Germline V lookup: CDR1 SGHTA, CDR2 FQGNSA. Trimming stripped 1 base from V and 5 bases from J, with 6 bases between. The CDR3 sequence: CASSLVRDQPQHF. The CDR3 nucleotides are TGTGCCAGCAGCTTAGTCCGGGATCAGCCCCAGCATTTT.

This clone was seen a few times. Here the CDR3 DNA reads TGTGCCAGCAGTCCCGGGGACAGGGGAGAGAGTGAGCAGTTCTTC. This sequence encodes CASSPGDRGESEQFF. The chain is built from TRBV28 and TRBJ2-1; TRBD1 agrees at 10 bases. Germline V gives CDR1 MDHEN, CDR2 SYDVKM. The CDR3 has 15 residues. J gave up 9 bases and V 5 bases, and 10 bases lay outside the gene matches.

The V gene is TRBV6-5, the J gene TRBJ1-1; D is ambiguous. This CDR3 region has 14 residues. Trimming pared 0 bases from V and 5 bases from J, leaving 10 bases between. CDR1 is MNHEY, CDR2 SVGAGI, per germline. The CDR3 is CASSYSPSKTEAFF. The CDR3 DNA is TGTGCCAGCAGTTACTCTCCGAGTAAGACTGAAGCTTTCTTT.

This chain connects TRBV25-1 to TRBJ2-3, with a weak D call TRBD1 (6 bases). The germline CDR1 and CDR2 sequences are MGHDK and SYGVNS. Between the trimmed V and J ends, which lost 5 bases and 1 base, there was a span of 10 bases. CDR3 size: 14 residues. CDR3 loop: CASSTWTGTDTQYF. The CDR3 DNA reads TGTGCCAGCAGTACGTGGACAGGCACAGATACGCAGTATTTT.

The gene calls are TRBV4-1 and TRBJ2-2; no clear D gene. V was clipped by 1 base and J by 3 bases, with 21 bases between them. The V gene's germline CDR1 is MGHRA and CDR2 YSYEKL. The CDR3 runs to 19 residues. This CDR3 reads CASSQAASSAAWDTGELFF. For the CDR3, the DNA is TGCGCCAGCAGCCAAGCAGCTAGTTCCGCGGCTTGGGACACCGGGGAGCTGTTTTTT.

CDR3: CASSRLAGGPAYEQYF. In DNA form, the CDR3 reads TGTGCCAGCAGCAGACTAGCGGGAGGGCCAGCGTACGAGCAGTACTTC. The chain joins TRBV7-2 to TRBJ2-7; 14 nucleotides match TRBD2. This CDR3 has 16 amino acids. Germline CDR1 and CDR2: SGHTA and FQGNSA. V dropped 5 bases and J dropped 4; count of bases not matched to a gene: 7.